This is a list of T cell receptor beta chains from one sample in a study of lymphopenia after photon versus proton radiotherapy. Repertoires were generated with immunoSEQ multiplex PCR, while TCRdb's copy carries only in-frame clones and drops some. The sample lists 16,000 or so clones, roughly nine tenths occurring once. Sample: peripheral blood, taken from a patient treated with proton-based radiotherapy. These receptors were taken from a woman aged 55-70 years with cholangiocarcinoma. Some clones in this sample may be carry-over from other donors' samples. CDR3s include the opening cysteine and the closing phenylalanine or tryptophan. D genes are given only for firm matches. Clone size, where shown, is once, few, many, or a class for clones that have expanded.

TRBJ2-1	TRBD2	-	TRBV18	CASSPAGGRETYNEQFF	TGTGCCAGCTCACCCGCGGGGGGGCGGGAGACTTACAATGAGCAGTTCTTC
TRBJ1-5	TRBD1	-	TRBV29-1	CSVRDSYNQPQHF	TGCAGCGTGCGGGACAGCTACAATCAGCCCCAGCATTTT
TRBJ2-7	TRBD1	-	TRBV6-6	CASSRPGQGVYEQYF	TGTGCCAGCAGTCGTCCGGGACAGGGGGTCTACGAGCAGTACTTC
TRBJ1-4	-	-	TRBV7-9	CASSLESGEKLFF	TGTGCCAGCAGCTTAGAAAGTGGTGAAAAACTGTTTTTT
TRBJ2-7	-	-	TRBV19	CASSISGSKYEQYF	TGTGCCAGTAGTATCTCAGGGAGTAAGTACGAGCAGTACTTC
TRBJ2-3	TRBD2	-	TRBV7-8	CASSLGERGGLDTQYF	TGTGCCAGCAGCTTAGGGGAGCGGGGGGGCCTAGATACGCAGTATTTT
TRBJ2-5	-	-	TRBV5-5	CASTLPSQETQYF	TGTGCCAGCACCCTTCCCTCGCAAGAGACCCAGTACTTC
TRBJ2-5	-	once	TRBV19	CASSISRGKETQYF	TGTGCCAGTAGTATATCGAGAGGGAAAGAGACCCAGTACTTC
TRBJ2-1	TRBD2	-	TRBV2	CASSTTSGESYNEQFF	TGTGCCAGCAGCACTACTAGCGGGGAATCCTACAATGAGCAGTTCTTC
TRBJ2-3	TRBD2	-	TRBV4-2	CASSPQPGGLGTDTQYF	TGTGCCAGCAGCCCCCAACCGGGGGGGCTGGGCACAGATACGCAGTATTTT
TRBJ2-7	-	-	TRBV6-5	CASSESFDEQYF	TGTGCCAGCAGCGAAAGCTTCGACGAGCAGTACTTC
TRBJ1-2	-	-	TRBV27	CASMRGAGYDYTF	TGTGCCAGCATGAGGGGGGCCGGCTATGACTACACCTTC
TRBJ1-1	-	medium-sized	TRBV10-3	CAISNGLLESLDTEAFF	TGTGCCATCAGCAACGGACTCCTTGAATCATTAGACACTGAAGCTTTCTTT
TRBJ1-2	-	-	TRBV7-2	CASSPTWDYGYTF	TGTGCCAGCAGCCCTACCTGGGACTATGGCTACACCTTC
TRBJ1-6	-	-	TRBV27	CASSPHGSPLHF	TGTGCCAGCAGTCCCCACGGTTCACCCCTCCACTTT
TRBJ2-2	-	-	TRBV27	CASSFWRGGTGELFF	TGTGCCAGCAGTTTCTGGCGTGGGGGAACCGGGGAGCTGTTTTTT
TRBJ1-4	-	-	TRBV19	CASSIRLGLAEKLFF	TGTGCCAGTAGTATCCGGTTGGGGCTGGCTGAAAAACTGTTTTTT
TRBJ1-2	TRBD1	-	TRBV6-5	CATRTGWNYGYTF	TGTGCCACAAGGACAGGGTGGAACTATGGCTACACCTTC
TRBJ2-5	-	once	TRBV27	CASGNRVGVQETQYF	TGTGCCAGCGGAAACAGGGTAGGCGTTCAGGAGACCCAGTACTTC
TRBJ1-5	-	few	TRBV9	CASSVGDRQPQHF	TGTGCCAGCAGCGTAGGTGACAGACAGCCCCAGCATTTT
TRBJ1-4	-	once	TRBV9	CASSAHSDATNEKLFF	TGTGCCAGCAGCGCTCATTCCGATGCAACTAATGAAAAACTGTTTTTT
TRBJ1-1	-	-	TRBV15	CATSRDGPEAFF	TGTGCCACCAGCAGAGACGGTCCTGAAGCTTTCTTT
TRBJ1-6	-	-	TRBV7-3	CASSFDPNSPLHF	TGTGCCAGCAGCTTCGACCCCAATTCACCCCTCCACTTT
TRBJ1-5	-	once	TRBV18	CASSPDSNQPQHF	TGTGCCAGCTCACCAGATAGCAATCAGCCCCAGCATTTT
TRBJ1-2	-	-	TRBV5-4	CASSLRDTNYGYTF	TGTGCCAGCAGCTTGAGGGACACAAACTATGGCTACACCTTC
TRBJ2-1	-	-	TRBV5-5	CASSLLARNEQFF	TGTGCCAGCAGCTTGCTAGCGAGAAATGAGCAGTTCTTC
TRBJ1-2	-	once	TRBV29-1	CSVELLYGYTF	TGCAGCGTTGAACTCCTCTATGGCTACACCTTC
TRBJ2-5	-	-	TRBV18	CASSPGVQETQYF	TGTGCCAGCTCACCAGGGGTCCAAGAGACCCAGTACTTC
TRBJ2-6	-	-	TRBV29-1	CSVRTGPSGANVLTF	TGCAGCGTCCGAACAGGGCCCTCTGGGGCCAACGTCCTGACTTTC
TRBJ2-7	-	-	TRBV7-9	CASSLGQSSYEQYF	TGTGCCAGCAGCTTGGGCCAGAGCTCCTACGAGCAGTACTTC
TRBJ2-7	-	-	TRBV29-1	CSVDHQYEQYF	TGCAGCGTTGATCACCAGTACGAGCAGTACTTC
TRBJ2-7	-	-	TRBV2	CASSVNRADEQYF	TGTGCCAGCAGTGTAAACAGGGCCGACGAGCAGTACTTC
TRBJ2-7	-	-	TRBV23-1	CASHQQYRVGYEQYF	TGCGCCAGCCATCAACAGTATAGGGTCGGATACGAGCAGTACTTC
TRBJ2-5	-	once	TRBV10-3	CAISDQLQETQYF	TGTGCCATCAGTGACCAGTTACAAGAGACCCAGTACTTC
TRBJ1-5	-	-	TRBV6-4	CASSDAQPQHF	TGTGCCAGCAGTGACGCTCAGCCCCAGCATTTT
TRBJ2-1	-	-	TRBV4-3	CASSQVPLGANEQFF	TGCGCCAGCAGCCAAGTTCCCCTCGGGGCCAATGAGCAGTTCTTC